These 3 T cell receptor beta chains share one sample of origin, sequenced in a study of shared clonotypes between healthy human individuals. Sequenced by immunoSEQ multiplex PCR; TCRdb stores in-frame clones only, minus some. In the table there are hundreds of thousands of clones, roughly 79% of which are singletons. The sequenced sample was PBMCs. Source of these receptors: a woman aged 35 to 49 in good health. Some clones in this sample may be carry-over from other donors' samples.

This chain connects TRBV28 to TRBJ1-5; the match to TRBD1 covers 7 bases. Trimming removed 5 bases from V and 0 bases from J; junction bases left unmatched: 10. The germline gives CDR1 MDHEN, CDR2 SYDVKM. The CDR3 covers 17 residues. The CDR3 nucleotides read TGTGCCAGCAGTCACGCCGGGGACAGCTATAGCAATCAGCCCCAGCATTTT. Its translation: CASSHAGDSYSNQPQHF.

The rearrangement joins TRBV28 to TRBJ1-2; D is undetermined. Trimming removed 4 bases from V and 8 bases from J, with 14 bases in between. CDR1 MDHEN and CDR2 SYDVKM come from the germline V gene. CDR3 length equals 13 residues. CDR3 residues: CASSSPTQLGYTF. CDR3 bases: TGTGCCAGCAGTTCTCCGACCCAACTCGGCTACACCTTC.

This clone was observed many times. J is TRBJ2-2 and V is TRBV5-1, with D maybe TRBD1 (6 bases). The germline V and J ends were trimmed by 2 bases and 2 bases, with 13 bases remaining between them. The germline gives CDR1 SGHRS, CDR2 YFSETQ. This CDR3 is 16 amino acids long. CDR3 loop: CASSFLGQTNTGELFF. The CDR3 DNA follows: TGCGCCAGCAGCTTCTTGGGACAAACAAACACCGGGGAGCTGTTTTTT.